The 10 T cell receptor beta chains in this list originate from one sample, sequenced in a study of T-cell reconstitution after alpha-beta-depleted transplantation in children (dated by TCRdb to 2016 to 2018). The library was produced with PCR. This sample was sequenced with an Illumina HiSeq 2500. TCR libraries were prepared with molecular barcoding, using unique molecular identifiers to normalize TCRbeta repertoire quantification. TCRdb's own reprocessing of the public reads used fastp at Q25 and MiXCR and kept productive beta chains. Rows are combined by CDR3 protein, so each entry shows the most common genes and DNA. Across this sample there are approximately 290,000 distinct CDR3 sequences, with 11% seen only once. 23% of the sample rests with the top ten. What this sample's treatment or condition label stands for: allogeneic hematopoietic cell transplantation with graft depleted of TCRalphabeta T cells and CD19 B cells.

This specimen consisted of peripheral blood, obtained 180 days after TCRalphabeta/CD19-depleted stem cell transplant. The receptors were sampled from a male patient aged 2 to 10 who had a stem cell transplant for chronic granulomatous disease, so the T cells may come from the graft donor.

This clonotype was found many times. CDR3 loop: CASSLNGKNIQYF. Here the CDR3 DNA reads TGTGCCAGCAGCTTAAACGGAAAAAACATTCAGTACTTC. The V call is TRBV7-3, the J call TRBJ2-4; D gene unclear. Germline CDR1 reads SGHTA; CDR2 reads FQGTGA. The length of the CDR3 is 13 residues. Between the trimmed V and J ends, which lost 1 base and 4 bases, there was a span of 5 bases.

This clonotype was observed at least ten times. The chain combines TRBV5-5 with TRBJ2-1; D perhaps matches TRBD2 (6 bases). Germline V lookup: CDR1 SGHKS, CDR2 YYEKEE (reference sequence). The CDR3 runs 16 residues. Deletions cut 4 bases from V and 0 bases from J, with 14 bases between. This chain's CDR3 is CASSTPGLSSYNEQFF. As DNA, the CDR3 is TGTGCCAGCAGCACGCCGGGACTGAGCTCCTACAATGAGCAGTTCTTC. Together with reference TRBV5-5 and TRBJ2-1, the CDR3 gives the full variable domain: DAGVTQSPTHLIKTRGQQVTLRCSPISGHKSVSWYQQVLGQGPQFIFQYYEKEERGRGNFPDRFSARQFPNYSSELNVNALLLGDSALYLCASSTPGLSSYNEQFFGPGTRLTVL.

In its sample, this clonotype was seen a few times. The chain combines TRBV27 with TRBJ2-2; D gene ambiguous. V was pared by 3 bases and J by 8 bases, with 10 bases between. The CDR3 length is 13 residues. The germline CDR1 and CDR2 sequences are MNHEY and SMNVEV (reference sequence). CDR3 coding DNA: TGTGCCAGCAGTTTGGTCTTAAGAGGGGAGCTGTTTTTT. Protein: CASSLVLRGELFF.

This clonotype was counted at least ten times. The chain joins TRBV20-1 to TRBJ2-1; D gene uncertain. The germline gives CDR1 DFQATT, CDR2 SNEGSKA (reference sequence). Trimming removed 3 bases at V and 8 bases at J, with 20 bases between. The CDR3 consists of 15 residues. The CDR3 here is CSARGMGGPFYEQFF. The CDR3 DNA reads TGCAGTGCTAGGGGGATGGGTGGTCCGTTCTATGAGCAGTTCTTC.

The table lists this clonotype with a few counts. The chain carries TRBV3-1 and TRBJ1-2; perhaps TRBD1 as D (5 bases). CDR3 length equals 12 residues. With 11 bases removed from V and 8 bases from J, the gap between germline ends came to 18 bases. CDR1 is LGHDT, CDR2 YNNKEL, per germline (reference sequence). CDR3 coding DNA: TGTGCCGCAAGGGACGGCTCCTCGGGCTACACCTTC. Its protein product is CAARDGSSGYTF.

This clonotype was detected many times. The CDR3 loop is CASRAGTSAGELFF. The CDR3 bases are TGCGCCAGCAGGGCCGGGACTAGCGCCGGGGAGCTGTTTTTT. This chain connects TRBV5-1 to TRBJ2-2; 10 bases line up with TRBD2. The V gene's germline CDR1 is SGHRS and CDR2 YFSETQ. The CDR3 has 14 residues. V trimming: 5 bases; J trimming: 6 bases; junction bases outside the gene matches: 4.

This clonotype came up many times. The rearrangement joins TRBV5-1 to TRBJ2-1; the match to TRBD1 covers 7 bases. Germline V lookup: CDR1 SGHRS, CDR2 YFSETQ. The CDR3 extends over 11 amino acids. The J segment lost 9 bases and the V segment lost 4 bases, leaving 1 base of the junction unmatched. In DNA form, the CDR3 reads TGCGCCAGCAGCGACAGGGCTGAGCAGTTCTTC. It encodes CASSDRAEQFF.

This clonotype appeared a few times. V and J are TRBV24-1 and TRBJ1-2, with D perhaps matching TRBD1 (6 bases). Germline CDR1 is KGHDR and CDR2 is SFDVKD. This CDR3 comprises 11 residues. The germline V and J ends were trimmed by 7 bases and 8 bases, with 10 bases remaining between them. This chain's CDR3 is CATSDGQGYTF. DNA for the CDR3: TGTGCCACCAGCGATGGACAGGGCTACACCTTC.

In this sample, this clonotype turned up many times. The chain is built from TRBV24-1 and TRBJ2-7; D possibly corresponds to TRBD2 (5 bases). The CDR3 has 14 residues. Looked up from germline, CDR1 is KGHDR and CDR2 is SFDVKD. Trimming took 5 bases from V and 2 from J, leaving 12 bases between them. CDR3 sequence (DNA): TGTGCCACCAGTGCAGGACTTACACCCTACGAGCAGTACTTC. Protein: CATSAGLTPYEQYF.

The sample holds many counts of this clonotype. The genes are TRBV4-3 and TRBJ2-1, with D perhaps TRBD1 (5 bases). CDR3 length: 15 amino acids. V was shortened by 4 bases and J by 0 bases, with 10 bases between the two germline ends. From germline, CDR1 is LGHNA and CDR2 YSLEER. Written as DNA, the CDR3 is TGCGCCAGCAGCCCAGGGCGGAGCTCCTACAATGAGCAGTTCTTC. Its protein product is CASSPGRSSYNEQFF.